This is a list of T cell receptor beta chains from one sample in a study of blood T cells in healthy people across ages. TCRdb analysed the 5' RACE reads with MiXCR anew, one entry per CDR3 protein. The sample has some 690,000 distinct CDR3 sequences, 22% seen once. The sequencing input was blood. The receptors were gathered from an older man in good health. CDR3s include the opening cysteine and the closing phenylalanine or tryptophan. The D gene is left open where the match is weak. Rows may omit the clone size; those that give it use once, few, many or a size class.

>few|19|TRBV15|TRBJ1-5|TRBD1
TGTGCCACCAGCGGAGGCCCAGGGACAGGGATGAATAGCAATCAGCCCCAGCATTTT
CATSGGPGTGMNSNQPQHF
>once|19|TRBV5-5|TRBJ2-1|TRBD2
TGTGCCAGCAGCCCCCACGCTGTCCTTAGCGGGAGACGAGGTGGTGAGCAGTTCTTC
CASSPHAVLSGRRGGEQFF
>few|16|TRBV28|TRBJ1-3|-
TGTGCCAGCAGTTTCCGGGACCTTCTCACGAGGGACACCATATATTTT
CASSFRDLLTRDTIYF
>-|13|TRBV6-1|TRBJ2-5|-
TGTGCCAGCAGTGGTGGAGGGATTTTTACCCAGTACTTC
CASSGGGIFTQYF
>-|15|TRBV12-3/TRBV12-4|TRBJ2-2|TRBD1
TGTGCCAGCAGCAGGACAGGGTCGAACACCGGGGAGCTGTTTTTT
CASSRTGSNTGELFF
>few|16|TRBV4-2|TRBJ1-1|-
TGTGCCAGCAGCCAATCCGGACAGTCACCTATGATTGAAGCTTTCTTT
CASSQSGQSPMIEAFF
>few|16|TRBV27|TRBJ1-5|-
TGTGCCAGCAGTTTGTCGGCAGGGGTTAGCAATCAGCCCCAGCATTTT
CASSLSAGVSNQPQHF
>-|15|TRBV4-3|TRBJ1-2|-
TGCGCCAGCAGCCATCCCGACAGTCCTAACTATGGCTACACCTTC
CASSHPDSPNYGYTF
>few|15|TRBV7-2|TRBJ1-4|TRBD1
TGTGCCAGCAGCTTAGCTCGGGACAGTGTCCAAAAACTGTTTTTT
CASSLARDSVQKLFF
>many|15|TRBV11-3|TRBJ2-1|TRBD2
TGTGCCAGCAGCTTACTAGCGGGGGGGCGGAATGAGCAGTTCTTC
CASSLLAGGRNEQFF
>-|14|TRBV9|TRBJ2-5|TRBD1
TGTGCCAGCAGCGTTGAGGGGGCCGGCGAGACCCAGTACTTC
CASSVEGAGETQYF
>-|15|TRBV6-5|TRBJ1-3|-
TGTGCCAGCAGTCCCCTAGTCTTGAGAGGAAACACCATATATTTT
CASSPLVLRGNTIYF
>few|13|TRBV9|TRBJ2-5|-
TGTGCCAGCAGGGCGCCTAAGGAAGAGACCCAGTACTTC
CASRAPKEETQYF
>-|16|TRBV11-2|TRBJ1-4|-
TGTGCCAGCAGCTTAGTGAGGGGGTTGCCTAATGAAAAACTGTTTTTT
CASSLVRGLPNEKLFF
>-|16|TRBV20-1|TRBJ2-3|TRBD2
TGCAGTGCTAGCCCGGGACTAGCGGGGCGGGGAGATACGCAGTATTTT
CSASPGLAGRGDTQYF
>-|13|TRBV20-1|TRBJ2-7|TRBD1
TGCAGTGGTCGACAGGGGCGAGCCTACGAGCAGTACTTC
CSGRQGRAYEQYF